This passage covers 23 T cell receptor beta chains from one sample sequenced in a study of beta chain features in type 1 diabetes. Reverse transcribing all isolated RNA meant expressed TCRB transcripts were sequenced. This table comes from immunoSEQ multiplex PCR, and its TCRdb copy is limited to in-frame clones, with some not included. This table holds 220,000 or so clones, 68% found once. Specimen: naive CD4+ T cells from blood. The receptor set was obtained from a man aged 25 to 40 in good health.

This clone was observed a few times. This sequence joins TRBV30 and TRBJ2-7; 8 positions match TRBD2. V lost 4 bases to trimming and J lost 2 bases; unmatched junction nucleotides: 4. Germline CDR1 GTSNPN, CDR2 SVGIG (reference sequence). CDR3 size: 13 residues. CDR3 coding DNA: TGTGCCTGGACCGGACTAGCCGCCTACGAGCAGTACTTC. This translates into CAWTGLAAYEQYF.

This clone was counted a few times. The chain couples TRBV30 to TRBJ2-5; 8 bases align to TRBD2. The germline V gene has CDR1 GTSNPN and CDR2 SVGIG (reference sequence). With V trimmed by 4 bases and J by 6 bases, 7 bases remained unmatched. This CDR3 is built from 13 residues. The CDR3 DNA reads TGTGCCTGGACCACCTCGGGGGGGCAGACCCAGTACTTC. Amino acids: CAWTTSGGQTQYF.

The chain couples TRBV18 to TRBJ1-6, with a weak D call TRBD1 (5 bases). Trimming removed 1 base from V and 8 bases from J, with 9 bases in between. This CDR3 spans 14 amino acids. Germline V lookup: CDR1 KGHSH, CDR2 LQKENI. CDR3 loop: CASSPQGPDSPLHF. The CDR3 DNA sequence: TGTGCCAGCTCACCACAGGGGCCGGATTCACCCCTCCACTTT.

This CDR3 is CAWQISPREQYF. The CDR3 coding sequence is TGTGCCTGGCAGATATCCCCCAGGGAGCAGTACTTC. The chain links TRBV30 to TRBJ2-7; D gene ambiguous. This CDR3 is 12 amino acids long. Trimming removed 5 bases from V and 7 bases from J, with 15 bases in between. CDR1 is GTSNPN and CDR2 is SVGIG in the germline V gene (reference sequence). Using reference TRBV30 and TRBJ2-7 for the parts outside the CDR3, the full variable domain is SQTIHQWPATLVQPVGSPLSLECTVEGTSNPNLYWYRQAAGRGLQLLFYSVGIGQISSEVPQNLSASRPQDRQFILSSKKLLLSDSGFYLCAWQISPREQYFGPGTRLTVT.

V usage is TRBV2 and J usage is TRBJ2-2, with 8 bases identical to TRBD1. Germline CDR1 reads SNHLY; CDR2 reads FYNNEI. The length of the CDR3 is 16 residues. V trimming: 8 bases; J trimming: 1 base; junction bases outside the gene matches: 9. Here the CDR3 DNA reads TGTGCCAGCGGATCGACAGGGGTCAAGAACACCGGGGAGCTGTTTTTT. It codes for CASGSTGVKNTGELFF.

There are a few counts of this clone. The chain links TRBV19 to TRBJ2-1; 7 nucleotides match TRBD1. Per the germline V gene, CDR1 is LNHDA and CDR2 is SQIVND (reference sequence). J was trimmed by 8 bases and V by 3 bases; bases with no gene match: 4. The CDR3 has 13 residues. CDR3 DNA: TGTGCCAGTAGTATTTACAGGGGCTATGAGCAGTTCTTC. Protein: CASSIYRGYEQFF. Together with reference TRBV19 and TRBJ2-1, the CDR3 gives the full variable domain: DGGITQSPKYLFRKEGQNVTLSCEQNLNHDAMYWYRQDPGQGLRLIYYSQIVNDFQKGDIAEGYSVSREKKESFPLTVTSAQKNPTAFYLCASSIYRGYEQFFGPGTRLTVL.

CDR3 sequence reads: CSVEMASRSYEQYF. In DNA form, the CDR3 reads TGCAGCGTTGAAATGGCATCGAGATCCTACGAGCAGTACTTC. V and J are TRBV29-1 and TRBJ2-7; unclear D gene. The CDR3 spans 14 residues. Germline V lookup: CDR1 SQVTM, CDR2 ANQGSEA. The V gene lost 2 bases and the J gene lost 1 base, with 12 bases spanning the gap.

The V and J genes are TRBV9 and TRBJ2-5; TRBD2 matches 9 bases. CDR1 and CDR2 (germline): SGDLS, YYNGEE. V lost 2 bases, J lost 5 bases, and 7 bases stayed unmatched. This CDR3 comprises 15 residues. For the CDR3, the DNA is TGTGCCAGCAGCGTGGCGGGGGGGCTGTTGGAGACCCAGTACTTC. Translated, it gives CASSVAGGLLETQYF.

The chain recombines TRBV5-6 with TRBJ2-7; D might be TRBD1 or TRBD2, each matching 5 bases. The germline V and J ends were trimmed by 4 bases and 2 bases, with 10 bases remaining between them. Germline assignment: CDR1 SGHDT and CDR2 YYEEEE. There are 13 residues in the CDR3. CDR3 protein: CASSPRGPYEQYF. The CDR3 nucleotides are TGTGCCAGCAGCCCAAGGGGACCCTACGAGCAGTACTTC. The variable domain in full, completed from reference TRBV5-6 and TRBJ2-7, reads DAGVTQSPTHLIKTRGQQVTLRCSPKSGHDTVSWYQQALGQGPQFIFQYYEEEERQRGNFPDRFSGHQFPNYSSELNVNALLLGDSALYLCASSPRGPYEQYFGPGTRLTVT.

The J gene is TRBJ1-4, the V gene TRBV19; D ambiguous. V lost 8 bases to trimming and J lost 7 bases, with 5 bases between them. This CDR3 has 10 amino acids. CDR1 and CDR2 from the germline V gene are LNHDA and SQIVND (reference sequence). The DNA for the CDR3 is TGTGCCAGTGGGAGTGAAAAACTGTTTTTT. Its translation is CASGSEKLFF. Supplemented by reference TRBV19 and TRBJ1-4, the full variable domain reads DGGITQSPKYLFRKEGQNVTLSCEQNLNHDAMYWYRQDPGQGLRLIYYSQIVNDFQKGDIAEGYSVSREKKESFPLTVTSAQKNPTAFYLCASGSEKLFFGSGTQLSVL.

The chain has TRBV30 and TRBJ2-7; the D gene is possibly TRBD2 (5 bases). The CDR3 is 13 amino acids. CDR1 and CDR2 (germline): GTSNPN, SVGIG (reference sequence). The V gene lost 5 bases and the J gene lost 0 bases, with 11 bases spanning the gap. CDR3 loop: CAWGERNSYEQYF. CDR3 coding DNA: TGTGCCTGGGGAGAGCGGAACTCCTACGAGCAGTACTTC.

The chain combines TRBV7-9 with TRBJ2-6; D gene ambiguous. CDR1 and CDR2 (germline): SEHNR, FQNEAQ (reference sequence). Trimming removed 5 bases at V and 1 base at J, with 15 bases between. There are 17 residues in the CDR3. The CDR3 DNA is TGTGCCAGCAGCCGACGGGTCCCCTCGTCTGGGGCCAACGTCCTGACTTTC. It translates to CASSRRVPSSGANVLTF.

This chain uses TRBV5-4 with TRBJ2-3; D not resolved. V lost 0 bases and J 4 bases, leaving 3 bases between the germline ends. Germline V gives CDR1 SGHNT, CDR2 YYREEE (reference sequence). The CDR3 has 12 residues. CDR3 nucleotides: TGTGCCAGCAGCTTGGACCCAGATACGCAGTATTTT. This encodes CASSLDPDTQYF.

The genes are TRBV30 and TRBJ1-1; D unclear. The CDR3 spans 14 residues. Germline lookup yields CDR1 GTSNPN and CDR2 SVGIG (reference sequence). V lost 1 base, J lost 3 bases, and 12 bases lay in between. The CDR3 bases are TGTGCCTGGAGTGCGAATGGGGTCGACACTGAAGCTTTCTTT. Its translation is CAWSANGVDTEAFF. Full variable domain (remainder filled in from reference TRBV30 and TRBJ1-1): SQTIHQWPATLVQPVGSPLSLECTVEGTSNPNLYWYRQAAGRGLQLLFYSVGIGQISSEVPQNLSASRPQDRQFILSSKKLLLSDSGFYLCAWSANGVDTEAFFGQGTRLTVV.

This rearrangement joins TRBV28 to TRBJ2-2; possible D gene TRBD1, 6 bases. Trimming stripped 6 bases from V and 6 bases from J, with 11 bases between. Germline V lookup: CDR1 MDHEN, CDR2 SYDVKM. The CDR3 runs to 13 residues. The CDR3 nucleotides read TGTGCCAGCAGACCCAACAGGGCCGGGGAGCTGTTTTTT. Translation gives CASRPNRAGELFF. Looking up the rest from reference TRBV28 and TRBJ2-2 gives the full variable domain: DVKVTQSSRYLVKRTGEKVFLECVQDMDHENMFWYRQDPGLGLRLIYFSYDVKMKEKGDIPEGYSVSREKKERFSLILESASTNQTSMYLCASRPNRAGELFFGEGSRLTVL.

J is TRBJ2-5 and V is TRBV30; 8 positions agree with TRBD2. CDR3 length: 17 amino acids. Germline CDR1 is GTSNPN and CDR2 is SVGIG (reference sequence). The V segment lost 2 bases and the J segment 5 bases; nucleotides outside the gene matches: 16. The CDR3 coding sequence is TGTGCCTGGAGTATATCGACTAGCGCTTTTGGGGGGGAGACCCAGTACTTC. Translated: CAWSISTSAFGGETQYF.

The V gene is TRBV5-1, the J gene TRBJ2-7; 7 nucleotides match TRBD1. The germline V gene has CDR1 SGHRS and CDR2 YFSETQ. Trimming took 2 bases from V and 3 from J; bases not matched to a gene: 5. The CDR3 is 14 residues long. The chain's CDR3 is CASSFGDRIYEQYF. The CDR3 DNA sequence: TGCGCCAGCAGCTTTGGGGACAGAATCTACGAGCAGTACTTC.

J is TRBJ2-1 and V is TRBV7-9; 8 bases agree with TRBD2. J was trimmed by 0 bases and V by 4 bases; bases with no gene match: 8. The CDR3 is 17 amino acids. The germline gives CDR1 SEHNR, CDR2 FQNEAQ (reference sequence). CDR3 in DNA: TGTGCCAGCAGCTCCGCTACTAGCGGAAGCTCCTACAATGAGCAGTTCTTC. It specifies CASSSATSGSSYNEQFF.

The CDR3 protein is CASSLLNEQYF. The CDR3 coding sequence is TGTGCCAGCAGCCTACTCAACGAGCAGTACTTC. This chain uses TRBV7-2 with TRBJ2-7; D remains unclear. V lost 5 bases and J lost 5, with 7 bases in between. In germline, CDR1 is SGHTA, CDR2 FQGNSA. This CDR3 region has 11 residues.

The chain recombines TRBV9 with TRBJ2-4, with 11 bases identical to TRBD2. The CDR3 is 14 amino acids. The junction had 4 bases not matched to a gene; V was cut back by 3 bases and J by 8 bases. Germline loops: CDR1 SGDLS, CDR2 YYNGEE. CDR3 sequence: CASSGLAGGDIQYF. For the CDR3, the DNA is TGTGCCAGCAGCGGGTTAGCGGGAGGGGACATTCAGTACTTC.

This clone appeared a few times. The genes are TRBV10-3 and TRBJ2-1, with 8 bases fitting TRBD2. CDR1 and CDR2 (germline): ENHRY, SYGVKD. V gave up 9 bases and J gave up 5 bases; unmatched junction bases: 6. CDR3 length: 13 amino acids. As DNA, the CDR3 is TGTGCCATTGGACTAGCTCTTGACAATGAGCAGTTCTTC. Its translation is CAIGLALDNEQFF.

The rearrangement uses TRBV30 and TRBJ2-5, with D perhaps matching TRBD1 (7 bases). Germline V gene data show CDR1 as GTSNPN and CDR2 as SVGIG (reference sequence). The CDR3 is 14 residues long. V was pared by 2 bases and J by 5 bases, with 15 bases between. The CDR3 sequence is CAWSKEGASETQYF. CDR3 DNA sequence: TGTGCCTGGAGTAAGGAGGGGGCATCGGAGACCCAGTACTTC.

The chain combines TRBV30 with TRBJ2-3; D not certain. The V end was cut by 4 bases, the J end by 5 bases, with 13 bases between. The germline CDR1 and CDR2 sequences are GTSNPN and SVGIG (reference sequence). The CDR3 is 13 residues long. The CDR3: CAWNRPPGDTQYF. The CDR3 DNA is TGTGCCTGGAACAGACCCCCGGGAGATACGCAGTATTTT.